This T cell receptor (beta chain) was found in a study of blood T cells in healthy people across ages. Findings and limits, study-wide: Per-million-T-cell TCR beta diversity fell roughly linearly with age. The study regarded diversity estimates from one million T cells as underestimates. When set beside aged donors, long-lived donors presented more naive CD4+ cells and higher diversity.

Sample-barcoded 5' priming and a J-beta primer mix drove a second PCR of roughly 6 to 12 cycles. Every sample produced at least 2.5 million CDR3-containing paired-end reads. One entry per CDR3 protein results from TCRdb running MiXCR on the 5' RACE reads. Found here are fewer than 900,000 distinct CDR3 sequences, roughly 50% of them singletons; the top ten hold 25% to 35%. V lost 2 bases and J 4 bases, leaving 9 bases between the germline ends. The CDR3 spans 14 residues. Germline V lookup: CDR1 MDHEN, CDR2 SYDVKM. Points on this clonotype: Antigen unknown.

The receptor was isolated from a woman in her sixties in good health. The V call is TRBV28, the J call TRBJ2-1, with D possibly matching TRBD1 (5 bases). The specimen sequenced was blood. Here the CDR3 DNA reads TGTGCCAGCAGTTTACCCCACAGGTACAATGAGCAGTTCTTC. Its translation: CASSLPHRYNEQFF.